The 6 T cell receptor beta chains listed next were all sequenced from one sample in a study of T cell responses to AZD1222 COVID-19 vaccine. Here immunoSEQ multiplex PCR was the method, and the copy in TCRdb shows in-frame clones only, minus some. The sample includes about 120,000 clones, about 90% seen only once; the top ten take about 5.2%. The sequencing used peripheral blood, collected on day 0 of AZD1222 vaccination. The receptors were sampled from an adult in good health.

The chain employs TRBV28 and TRBJ2-1; TRBD1 matches 11 bases. Germline V gene sequence: CDR1 MDHEN, CDR2 SYDVKM. Unmatched junction bases numbered 6, after V lost 4 bases and J lost 4 bases. The CDR3 covers 16 residues. The CDR3: CASSSGGQGGYNEQFF. The DNA for the CDR3 is TGTGCCAGCAGTTCCGGGGGACAGGGGGGTTACAATGAGCAGTTCTTC.

The chain recombines TRBV6-5 with TRBJ1-3; 7 nucleotides match TRBD1. Germline loops: CDR1 MNHEY, CDR2 SVGAGI. The CDR3 is 15 amino acids. The V and J ends lost 2 bases and 2 bases, in that order; junction bases with no gene match: 3. The chain's CDR3 is CASSYGGTAGNTIYF. CDR3 sequence (DNA): TGTGCCAGCAGTTACGGCGGGACAGCTGGAAACACCATATATTTT.

The chain recombines TRBV11-2 with TRBJ1-1; D call uncertain. The CDR3 has 14 residues. Trimming stripped 2 bases from V and 1 base from J, with 8 bases between. Germline CDR1 reads SGHAT; CDR2 reads FQNNGV. The DNA of the CDR3 is TGTGCCAGCAGCTTACCGTTGTCGAACACTGAAGCTTTCTTT. It codes for CASSLPLSNTEAFF.

The rearrangement uses TRBV28 and TRBJ2-1; unclear D gene. Germline V lookup: CDR1 MDHEN, CDR2 SYDVKM. The CDR3 has 14 amino acids. Trimming pared 4 bases from V and 4 bases from J, leaving 11 bases between. The CDR3 protein is CASSYVWSYNEQFF. The CDR3 DNA sequence: TGTGCCAGCAGTTATGTCTGGTCTTACAATGAGCAGTTCTTC.

This rearrangement joins TRBV9 to TRBJ2-7; 8 nucleotides agree with TRBD1. Germline CDR1 SGDLS, CDR2 YYNGEE. V was clipped by 4 bases and J by 4 bases; unmatched bases: 4. This CDR3 is 13 amino acids long. CDR3 protein: CASSSGGTYEQYF. CDR3 coding DNA: TGTGCCAGCAGCTCAGGGGGCACGTACGAGCAGTACTTC.

The chain combines TRBV19 with TRBJ2-2; D is undetermined. Germline CDR1 and CDR2: LNHDA and SQIVND (reference sequence). Trimming shortened V by 5 bases and J by 6 bases, and 19 bases separated the two germline ends. The CDR3 is 16 residues long. DNA of the CDR3: TGTGCCAGTAGTCGATCCGATTGGAACGGAGCCGGGGAGCTGTTTTTT. Translation: CASSRSDWNGAGELFF.